This T cell receptor (beta chain) was profiled in a study (dated by TCRdb to between 2015 and 2017). Notes on the research overall: Whether tumor-infiltrating Tregs in breast cancer are recruited from blood Tregs or converted in situ from other CD4+ T cell subsets was tested.

From cysteine to phenylalanine, the CDR3 is 15 amino acids long. CDR3 DNA only is kept here, 45 bases in frame from base 1. Trimming accounts for 1 base at V and 9 bases at J, while the number of junction bases matched to no gene is 12. CDR1 is given as SGHRS and CDR2 as YFSETQ, both from the germline V gene. This clonotype has more than one count but fewer than ten. Its antigen is still unknown. Per-base qualities were not stored, and no clone one base away is much larger. CD4+CD45RO+CD25- cells were isolated as memory CD4+ T cells. Tregs, naive and memory CD4+ T cells from tumor, blood and ipsilateral draining lymph nodes of a few breast cancer patients underwent full-length TCR alpha and beta sequencing. Tumor tissue, along with lymph nodes from ipsilateral axillary dissection, was perfused with PBS, minced, and then digested using collagenase I and hyaluronidase. Ficoll density gradient centrifugation was used to isolate mononuclear cells from either lymph nodes or roughly 50 ml of peripheral blood. Sorted cell populations were confirmed by FACS to exceed 90% purity.

Full-length TCR variable regions were amplified by 5' RACE PCR with constant-region reverse primers, and semi-nested PCR with Nested Universal Primer A was subsequently performed. The ReliaPrep RNA Cell Miniprep System was used to extract total RNA, which was then reverse transcribed into 5'RACE-ready cDNA with the SMARTer RACE 5'/3' Kit. Multiplex adaptors were used to barcode full-length TCR alpha and beta libraries, and the barcoded libraries were sequenced on an Illumina MiSeq. From the authors' description of their analysis: Sequencing data were pooled across the five patients for each of nine subset-tissue groups and compared by unsupervised clustering of TCR gene usage. The Morisita-Horn index, with shared sequences weighted by their contribution to each repertoire, was used to calculate repertoire similarity. TCRdb passed the public sequencing reads through fastp at Q25 and MiXCR, retaining productive beta sequences. Rows are unified per CDR3 protein, each entry keeping the most common DNA and genes. The V and J calls, along with clone size, are taken from TCRdb and not from the paper's own processing. The sample yields fewer than 80,000 distinct CDR3 sequences; 20% to 25% were counted once. The ten largest clonotypes hold about 3% of the sample.

The full study reports these points: Validation in the larger cohort was restricted to a single TCR beta V-J rearrangement rather than whole repertoires. Tumor-infiltrating Treg TCR alpha and beta sequences overlapped most with tumor naive CD4+ T cells, then with blood naive CD4+ T cells. Tumor memory CD4+ T cell TCR gene usage was found to cluster with blood and lymph node memory CD4+ cells and with lymph node naive CD4+ cells.

The sample was memory CD4+ T cells sorted from a lymph node. The sample's cell subset or site label, decoded: memory CD4+ T cells, CD4+CD45RO+CD25-. The chain employs TRBV5-1 and TRBJ2-7; a stretch of 8 junction bases matches TRBD2. The receptor was derived from a female donor with breast cancer. This receptor carries the CDR3 CASSLNIQREFPQYF. The bases read TGCGCCAGCAGCTTGAATATCCAGCGGGAGTTTCCGCAGTACTTC.